These 7 T cell receptor beta chains were sequenced from one sample in a study of CD8 T cells in ankylosing spondylitis. MiXCR, run by TCRdb on the 5' RACE reads, gives a single entry per CDR3 protein. The sample includes 350,000 to 400,000 distinct CDR3 sequences, 20% to 25% of them seen just once. The specimen was blood, either unsorted or a sorted T cell fraction (not recorded which). The receptors derive from a male donor with ankylosing spondylitis or in good health (not recorded which).

The CDR3 is CASSPLAGVLSEQFF. The DNA for the CDR3 is TGTGCCAGCAGCCCTCTAGCGGGGGTATTATCGGAGCAGTTCTTC. The rearrangement joins TRBV7-2 to TRBJ2-1, with TRBD2 matching 10 bases. Looked up from germline, CDR1 is SGHTA and CDR2 is FQGNSA. There are 15 residues in the CDR3. V was pared by 5 bases and J by 10 bases, with 11 bases of the junction left unmatched.

This clonotype was counted only a few times. The V and J genes are TRBV11-2 and TRBJ2-2, with D possibly TRBD1 on 5 matching bases. The CDR3 runs to 14 residues. V shed 3 bases and J shed 4 bases, with 9 bases lying between them. Germline V gene sequence: CDR1 SGHAT, CDR2 FQNNGV. CDR3 loop: CASSFAGPTGELFF. In nucleotides, the CDR3 is TGTGCCAGCAGCTTTGCAGGGCCCACCGGGGAGCTGTTTTTT.

A few counts support this clonotype. This chain uses TRBV11-2 with TRBJ2-1; 12 bases align to TRBD2. CDR1 and CDR2 from the germline V gene are SGHAT and FQNNGV. The length of the CDR3 is 14 residues. The J segment lost 7 bases and the V segment lost 8 bases, leaving 6 bases of the junction unmatched. The CDR3: CASGGGTSGNEQFF. In DNA form, the CDR3 reads TGTGCCAGCGGGGGGGGGACTAGCGGGAATGAGCAGTTCTTC. Filled out from reference TRBV11-2 and TRBJ2-1, the complete variable domain reads EAGVAQSPRYKIIEKRQSVAFWCNPISGHATLYWYQQILGQGPKLLIQFQNNGVVDDSQLPKDRFSAERLKGVDSTLKIQPAKLEDSAVYLCASGGGTSGNEQFFGPGTRLTVL.

This clonotype came up many times. The rearrangement links TRBV12-3 or TRBV12-4 to TRBJ2-5, with 7 positions matching TRBD1. This CDR3 contains 12 residues. V shed 8 bases, J shed 3 bases, and the junction held 3 bases outside the gene matches. The CDR3 DNA is TGTGCCAGCCGGGACAGAAAAGAGACCCAGTACTTC. Its protein product is CASRDRKETQYF.

This clonotype was observed a handful of times. V and J are TRBV9 and TRBJ1-5, with 9 bases aligning to TRBD1. Germline trimming cut 4 bases from V and 6 bases from J; bases unmatched to any gene: 5. Looked up from germline, CDR1 is SGDLS and CDR2 is YYNGEE. This CDR3 is built from 14 residues. CDR3 DNA sequence: TGTGCCAGCAGCACAGGGGGCTCTCTTCAGCCCCAGCATTTT. Protein product: CASSTGGSLQPQHF.

A few counts support this clonotype. The V gene is TRBV20-1, the J gene TRBJ1-1; no definite D call. The CDR3 is made up of 14 amino acids. Trimming stripped 6 bases from V and 0 bases from J, with 14 bases between. Germline CDR1 reads DFQATT; CDR2 reads SNEGSKA (reference sequence). The CDR3 sequence is CSADGRIMNTEAFF. CDR3 coding DNA: TGCAGTGCCGACGGACGGATAATGAACACTGAAGCTTTCTTT.

The chain uses TRBV7-9 and TRBJ2-7, with a weak D call TRBD1 (7 bases). The V and J ends lost 2 bases and 7 bases respectively, with 15 bases between them. CDR3 length: 14 residues. Germline values: CDR1 SEHNR, CDR2 FQNEAQ (reference sequence). The DNA for the CDR3 is TGTGCCAGCAGCTTACTTGGCAGGGGGGCTGAGCAGTACTTC. Protein product: CASSLLGRGAEQYF. The full variable domain, in which reference TRBV7-9 and TRBJ2-7 provide the parts outside the CDR3, is DTGVSQNPRHKITKRGQNVTFRCDPISEHNRLYWYRQTLGQGPEFLTYFQNEAQLEKSRLLSDRFSAERPKGSFSTLEIQRTEQGDSAMYLCASSLLGRGAEQYFGPGTRLTVT.